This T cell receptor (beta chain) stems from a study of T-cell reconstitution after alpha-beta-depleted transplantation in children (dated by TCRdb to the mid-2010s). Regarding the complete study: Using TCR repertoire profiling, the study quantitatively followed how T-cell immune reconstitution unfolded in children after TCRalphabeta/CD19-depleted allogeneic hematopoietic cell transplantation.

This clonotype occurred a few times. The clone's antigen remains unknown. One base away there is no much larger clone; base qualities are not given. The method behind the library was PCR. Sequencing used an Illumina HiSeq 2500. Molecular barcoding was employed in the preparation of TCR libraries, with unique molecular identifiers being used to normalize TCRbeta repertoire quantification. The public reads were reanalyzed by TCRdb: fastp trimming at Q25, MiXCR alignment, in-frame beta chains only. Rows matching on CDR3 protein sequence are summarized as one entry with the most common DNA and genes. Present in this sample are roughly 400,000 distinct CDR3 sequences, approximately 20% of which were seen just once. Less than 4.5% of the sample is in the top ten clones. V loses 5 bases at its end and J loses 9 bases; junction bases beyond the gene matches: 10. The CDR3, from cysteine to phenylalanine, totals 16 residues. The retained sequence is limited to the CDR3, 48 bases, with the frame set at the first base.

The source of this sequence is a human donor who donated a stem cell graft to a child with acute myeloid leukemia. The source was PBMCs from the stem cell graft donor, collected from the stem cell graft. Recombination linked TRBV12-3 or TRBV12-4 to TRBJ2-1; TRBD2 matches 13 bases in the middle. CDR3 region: CASSILLAGGLGEQFF. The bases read TGTGCCAGCAGTATCCTACTAGCGGGAGGGCTAGGTGAGCAGTTCTTC.